This TCR beta chain was sequenced during a study of regulatory T cells in long-lasting Graves disease. Time point indicated: persistent/refractory GD, antithyroid drugs over 5 years with positive TRAb. PBMCs provided the RNA from which the TCR library was made. The CDR3 runs to 12 residues. Germline V lookup: CDR1 DFQATT, CDR2 SNEGSKA (reference sequence). This clonotype was detected a few times. The junction departs from germline at one end; a sequencing error may be responsible. Building of the TCR beta libraries involved iRepertoire HTBI primers and Arm-PCR of CDR3 regions. TCRdb re-derived calls from the multiplex PCR reads in MiXCR, one entry per CDR3 protein. Here the sample spans 400,000 to 500,000 distinct CDR3 sequences, around a fifth being singletons.

This clonotype was obtained from a female donor with Graves disease. The chain uses TRBV20-1 and TRBJ2-5; TRBD2 is a possible D gene (7 bases). Sequencing used peripheral blood mononuclear cells (PBMCs), obtained when the disease was refractory, from a patient treated with antithyroid drugs. The CDR3 region is CGARGGGETQYF. In DNA, the CDR3 is TGCGGTGCTAGGGGAGGGGGAGAGACCCAGTACTTC.